These 14 T cell receptor beta chains share one sample of origin, sequenced in a study of technical replicates of blood from a handful of donors. Using immunoSEQ multiplex PCR, the repertoire was profiled, and TCRdb retains in-frame clones only, with some absent. The profile shows about 74,000 clones, approximately 95% of them singletons. Source material: T cells isolated from PBMCs. The receptors were sampled from a human donor in good health.

The V and J genes are TRBV10-2 and TRBJ2-1, with a tentative D call TRBD1 (6 bases). Germline values: CDR1 WSHSY, CDR2 SAAADI. The CDR3 has 15 residues. Trimming took off 3 bases at V and 2 bases at J, with 11 bases between the two ends. The DNA for the CDR3 is TGCGCCAGCAGTGAACAGGGCTTTACCTACAATGAGCAGTTCTTC. Amino acids: CASSEQGFTYNEQFF.

The genes are TRBV6-1 and TRBJ2-3, with 8 bases fitting TRBD2. The V gene's germline CDR1 is MNHNS and CDR2 SASEGT. CDR3 length equals 14 residues. V gave up 4 bases and J gave up 4 bases; unmatched junction bases: 4. The chain's CDR3 is CASSVGSGADTQYF. The DNA for the CDR3 is TGTGCCAGCAGTGTGGGTAGCGGGGCAGATACGCAGTATTTT.

The V and J genes are TRBV6-5 and TRBJ1-2; tentatively, D is TRBD1 (6 bases). In germline, CDR1 is MNHEY, CDR2 SVGAGI. V gave up 2 bases and J gave up 3 bases, with 10 bases separating them. The CDR3 is 14 residues long. The DNA of the CDR3 is TGTGCCAGCAGTTACAACCACAGGGACTATGGCTACACCTTC. This gives the protein CASSYNHRDYGYTF.

V usage is TRBV15 and J usage is TRBJ1-2; 8 bases fit TRBD1. CDR1 and CDR2 (germline): LNHNV, YYDKDF (reference sequence). This CDR3 contains 14 residues. V shed 5 bases, J shed 3 bases, and the junction held 5 bases outside the gene matches. CDR3 residues: CATSRDRGDYGYTF. The CDR3 DNA sequence: TGTGCCACCAGCCGCGACAGGGGAGACTATGGCTACACCTTC. Drawing the rest from reference TRBV15 and TRBJ1-2, the complete variable domain is DAMVIQNPRYQVTQFGKPVTLSCSQTLNHNVMYWYQQKSSQAPKLLFHYYDKDFNNEADTPDNFQSRRPNTSFCFLDIRSPGLGDTAMYLCATSRDRGDYGYTFGSGTRLTVV.

This clone has a handful of counts. The chain recombines TRBV7-2 with TRBJ2-1; TRBD1 is a possible D gene (5 bases). The germline V and J ends were trimmed by 3 bases and 2 bases, with 8 bases remaining between them. The CDR3 totals 14 residues. CDR1 and CDR2 from the germline V gene are SGHTA and FQGNSA. The CDR3 DNA reads as TGTGCCAGCAGCTTCCAGGACACCTACAATGAGCAGTTCTTC. As protein: CASSFQDTYNEQFF.

In nucleotides, the CDR3 is TGCGCCAGCAGCTCCCCGGGGACTAGCGGGGGAAGCACAGATACGCAGTATTTT. This translates into CASSSPGTSGGSTDTQYF. V gene TRBV5-1 combines with J gene TRBJ2-3; 14 bases match TRBD2. Germline V gives CDR1 SGHRS, CDR2 YFSETQ. With V trimmed by 3 bases and J by 0 bases, 6 bases remained unmatched. This CDR3 is built from 18 residues.

The chain couples TRBV6-6 to TRBJ2-7; TRBD2 matches 7 bases. The CDR3 is 13 residues long. Germline V gene lookup returns CDR1 MNHNY and CDR2 SVGAGI (reference sequence). V trimming: 10 bases; J trimming: 0 bases; junction bases outside the gene matches: 6. The CDR3 sequence is CATQRGNSYEQYF. CDR3 DNA sequence: TGTGCCACCCAGCGGGGCAACTCCTACGAGCAGTACTTC.

V is TRBV28 and J is TRBJ1-2; D possibly corresponds to TRBD1 (5 bases). The CDR3 runs 15 residues. Trimming cost V 4 bases and J 2 bases, with 14 bases left between them. Per germline, CDR1 MDHEN and CDR2 SYDVKM. Here the CDR3 reads CASSSPQGINYGYTF. The CDR3 bases are TGTGCCAGCAGTTCCCCCCAGGGAATAAACTATGGCTACACCTTC.

The chain joins TRBV5-1 to TRBJ2-5; the match to TRBD2 covers 11 bases. Trimming cost V 3 bases and J 3 bases; bases outside gene matches: 4. Germline assignment: CDR1 SGHRS and CDR2 YFSETQ. The CDR3 has 15 amino acids. The CDR3, as DNA: TGCGCCAGCAGCTCCGGGACTAGCGGTGAAGAGACCCAGTACTTC. Protein product: CASSSGTSGEETQYF.

J is TRBJ2-3 and V is TRBV18; TRBD2 matches 8 bases. The germline CDR1 and CDR2 sequences are KGHSH and LQKENI. Germline trimming cut 6 bases from V and 2 bases from J; bases unmatched to any gene: 7. The CDR3 runs 15 residues. CDR3 in amino acids: CASSPGRGATDTQYF. Written as DNA, the CDR3 is TGTGCCAGCTCCCCGGGGCGGGGGGCCACAGATACGCAGTATTTT.

This clone was detected only once. The CDR3 DNA reads TGTGCCAGCAGTGAAATTAGCAGACGATCCTACGAGCAGTACTTC. This sequence encodes CASSEISRRSYEQYF. This chain uses TRBV2 with TRBJ2-7; unclear D gene. From germline, CDR1 is SNHLY and CDR2 FYNNEI. CDR3 length: 15 residues. V was cut by 2 bases and J by 1 base, with 12 bases left in between.

The chain is built from TRBV7-9 and TRBJ2-3; 8 positions match TRBD1. Germline CDR1 and CDR2: SEHNR and FQNEAQ (reference sequence). Trimming took 5 bases from V and 9 from J; bases not matched to a gene: 4. The CDR3 totals 12 residues. As DNA, the CDR3 is TGTGCCAGCAGCGACGGGACAGGAACGCAGTATTTT. Protein product: CASSDGTGTQYF.

This clone has only one observation. V is TRBV4-1 and J is TRBJ1-1, with 11 bases matching TRBD1. Germline V gene lookup returns CDR1 MGHRA and CDR2 YSYEKL. The CDR3 contains 15 residues. V shed 4 bases, J shed 6 bases, and the junction held 7 bases outside the gene matches. CDR3 DNA: TGCGCCAGCAGCCTGGGACAGGGGGGGAGGCCTGAAGCTTTCTTT. It specifies CASSLGQGGRPEAFF.

The chain recombines TRBV5-4 with TRBJ2-5; D is undetermined. Per the germline V gene, CDR1 is SGHNT and CDR2 is YYREEE (reference sequence). V was pared by 0 bases and J by 4 bases, with 16 bases between. CDR3 length: 16 amino acids. The CDR3 spells CASSLDGRQEGETQYF. CDR3 coding DNA: TGTGCCAGCAGCTTGGATGGCAGGCAAGAAGGAGAGACCCAGTACTTC.